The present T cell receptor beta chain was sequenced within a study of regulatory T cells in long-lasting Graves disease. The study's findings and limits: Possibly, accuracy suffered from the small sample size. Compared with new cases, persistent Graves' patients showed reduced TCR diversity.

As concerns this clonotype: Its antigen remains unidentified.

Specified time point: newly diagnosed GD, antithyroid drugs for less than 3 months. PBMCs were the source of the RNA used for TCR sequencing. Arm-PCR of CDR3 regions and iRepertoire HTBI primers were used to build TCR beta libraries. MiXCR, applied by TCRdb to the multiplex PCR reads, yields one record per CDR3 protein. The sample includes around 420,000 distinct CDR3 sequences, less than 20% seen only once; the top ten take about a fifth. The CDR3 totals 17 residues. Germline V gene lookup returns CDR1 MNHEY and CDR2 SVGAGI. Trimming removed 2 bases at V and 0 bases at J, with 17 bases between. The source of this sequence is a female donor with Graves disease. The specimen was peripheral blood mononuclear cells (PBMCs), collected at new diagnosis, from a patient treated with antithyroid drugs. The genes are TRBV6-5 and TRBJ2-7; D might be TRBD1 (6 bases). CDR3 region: CASSYNKRGTGSYEQYF. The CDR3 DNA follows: TGTGCCAGCAGTTACAACAAAAGGGGGACGGGCTCCTACGAGCAGTACTTC.